This T cell receptor (beta chain) was recovered during a study of T cell responses to AZD1222 COVID-19 vaccine. Broader study findings: CD4 TCRs linked to vaccination spanned spike, dominating at 160-218 and 743-854.

Sequencing was performed with immunoSEQ multiplex PCR; in TCRdb, only in-frame clones are kept and a portion is missing. Counted here are fewer than 120,000 clones, roughly 85% occurring once; the ten biggest clones make up approximately 3%. This clone was seen a single time. Its antigen is not known. The CDR3 consists of 15 residues. The germline V gene encodes CDR1 SGHTA and CDR2 FQGNSA. J gave up 2 bases and V 6 bases, and 6 bases lay outside the gene matches. The material was peripheral blood, obtained on day 0 of AZD1222 vaccination. The TCR sequence derives from an adult in good health. The V and J genes are TRBV7-2 and TRBJ2-7; TRBD1 matches 11 bases. CDR3 sequence (DNA): TGTGCCAGCAGACCTGGACAGGGGGCCACCTACGAGCAGTACTTC. It encodes CASRPGQGATYEQYF.